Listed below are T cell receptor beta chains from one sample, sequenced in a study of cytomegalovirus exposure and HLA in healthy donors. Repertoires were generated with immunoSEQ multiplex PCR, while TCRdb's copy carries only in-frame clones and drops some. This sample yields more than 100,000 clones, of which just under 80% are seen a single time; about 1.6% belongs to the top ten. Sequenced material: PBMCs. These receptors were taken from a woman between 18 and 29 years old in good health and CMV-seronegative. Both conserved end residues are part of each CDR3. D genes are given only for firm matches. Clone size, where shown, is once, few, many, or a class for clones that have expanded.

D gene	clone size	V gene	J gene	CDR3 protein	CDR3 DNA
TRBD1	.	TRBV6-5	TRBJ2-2	CASTGTGENTGELFF	TGTGCCAGCACCGGGACAGGTGAAAACACCGGGGAGCTGTTTTTT
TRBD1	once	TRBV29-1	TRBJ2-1	CSARKGQDYNEQFF	TGCAGCGCACGAAAGGGACAGGACTACAATGAGCAGTTCTTC
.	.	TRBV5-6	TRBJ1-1	CASSLLGKGTEAFF	TGTGCCAGCAGCTTGCTAGGGAAGGGGACTGAAGCTTTCTTT
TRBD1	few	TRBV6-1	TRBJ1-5	CASSAPTGPSNQPQHF	TGTGCCAGCAGTGCTCCGACAGGGCCTAGCAATCAGCCCCAGCATTTT
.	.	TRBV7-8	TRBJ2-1	CASSLAQGSYEQFF	TGTGCCAGCAGCTTGGCCCAGGGGAGTTATGAGCAGTTCTTC
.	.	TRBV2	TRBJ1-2	CASRRDQWGYTF	TGTGCCAGCAGGCGGGACCAGTGGGGCTACACCTTC
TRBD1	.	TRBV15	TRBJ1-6	CATSDDRGGNSPLHF	TGTGCCACCAGCGATGACAGGGGTGGGAATTCACCCCTCCACTTT
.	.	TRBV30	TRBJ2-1	CAYSDGAGEQFF	TGTGCCTATAGCGATGGAGCTGGTGAGCAGTTCTTC
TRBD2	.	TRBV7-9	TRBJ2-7	CASSGLDYEQYF	TGTGCCAGCTCCGGACTAGACTACGAGCAGTACTTC
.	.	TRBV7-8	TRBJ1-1	CASSPRPGRGDTEAFF	TGTGCCAGCAGCCCAAGGCCTGGCCGGGGGGACACTGAAGCTTTCTTT
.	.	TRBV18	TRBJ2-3	CASSPAESGTDTQYF	TGTGCCAGCTCACCAGCTGAGAGCGGCACAGATACGCAGTATTTT
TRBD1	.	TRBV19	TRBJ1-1	CASSSEQGSGTEAFF	TGTGCCAGTAGTTCCGAACAGGGGTCGGGCACTGAAGCTTTCTTT
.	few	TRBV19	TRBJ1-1	CASSTRVLTSEAFF	TGTGCCAGTAGTACCCGGGTCTTGACCTCTGAAGCTTTCTTT
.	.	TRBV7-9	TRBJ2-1	CASSAMAADEQFF	TGTGCCAGCAGCGCCATGGCGGCAGATGAGCAGTTCTTC
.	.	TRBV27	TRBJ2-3	CASSLFGGRSDTQYF	TGTGCCAGCAGTTTATTTGGGGGGAGATCAGATACGCAGTATTTT
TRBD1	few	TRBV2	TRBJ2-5	CASRPAAAGGFETQYF	TGTGCCAGCAGGCCCGCTGCGGCAGGGGGCTTTGAGACCCAGTACTTC
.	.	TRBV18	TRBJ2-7	CASSPPHSGEQYF	TGTGCCAGCTCACCACCTCACTCGGGGGAGCAGTACTTC
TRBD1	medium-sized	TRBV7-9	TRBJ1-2	CASSETRDRGKKGYTF	TGTGCCAGCAGCGAAACAAGAGACAGGGGAAAGAAGGGCTACACCTTC
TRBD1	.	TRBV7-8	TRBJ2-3	CASSLATSRQGKSTDTQYF	TGTGCCAGCAGCTTAGCTACCTCTCGACAGGGGAAAAGCACAGATACGCAGTATTTT
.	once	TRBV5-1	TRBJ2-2	CASSLWAGLLPNTGELFF	TGCGCCAGCAGCTTGTGGGCGGGACTCCTCCCGAACACCGGGGAGCTGTTTTTT
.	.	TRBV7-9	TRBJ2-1	CASSSEEGESYNEQFF	TGTGCCAGCAGCTCCGAGGAGGGCGAGTCCTACAATGAGCAGTTCTTC
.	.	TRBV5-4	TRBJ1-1	CASSFALGGTEAFF	TGTGCCAGCAGCTTCGCCCTAGGGGGCACTGAAGCTTTCTTT
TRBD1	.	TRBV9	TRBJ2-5	CASSAGTGGEETQYF	TGTGCCAGCAGCGCCGGGACAGGGGGCGAAGAGACCCAGTACTTC
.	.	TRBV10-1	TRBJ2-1	CASSGPPTYNEQFF	TGCGCCAGCAGCGGTCCACCCACCTACAATGAGCAGTTCTTC
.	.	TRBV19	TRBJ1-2	CASSLGANYGYTF	TGTGCCAGTAGTTTGGGCGCTAACTATGGCTACACCTTC
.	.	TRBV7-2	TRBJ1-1	CASSFLWLNTEAFF	TGTGCCAGCAGCTTCCTTTGGCTGAACACTGAAGCTTTCTTT
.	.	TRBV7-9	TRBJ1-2	CASSPSGGGGGYTF	TGTGCCAGCAGCCCATCCGGGGGGGGCGGAGGCTACACCTTC
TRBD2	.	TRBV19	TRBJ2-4	CATRRPGLAGVTAKNIQYF	TGTGCCACCCGGAGACCGGGACTAGCGGGAGTCACCGCCAAAAACATTCAGTACTTC
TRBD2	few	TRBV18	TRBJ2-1	CASSPRLAGLNEQFF	TGTGCCAGCTCACCCCGACTAGCGGGACTCAATGAGCAGTTCTTC
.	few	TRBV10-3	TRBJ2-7	CAISVEGYEQYF	TGTGCCATCAGTGTGGAGGGCTACGAGCAGTACTTC
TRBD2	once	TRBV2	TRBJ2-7	CASREGPGEQYF	TGTGCCAGCCGGGAGGGCCCGGGCGAGCAGTACTTC
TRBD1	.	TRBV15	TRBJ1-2	CATSRDWTGIGYGYTF	TGTGCCACCAGCAGAGATTGGACAGGGATAGGCTATGGCTACACCTTC
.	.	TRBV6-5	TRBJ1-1	CASSRSGADNTEAFF	TGTGCCAGCAGCCGCTCAGGGGCTGATAACACTGAAGCTTTCTTT
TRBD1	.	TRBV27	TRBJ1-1	CASSLILTGGVTEAFF	TGTGCCAGCAGTCTCATCCTGACAGGGGGGGTCACTGAAGCTTTCTTT
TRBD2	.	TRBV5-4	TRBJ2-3	CASTPSAKREEDTQYF	TGTGCCAGCACCCCGAGTGCGAAGCGGGAGGAAGATACGCAGTATTTT
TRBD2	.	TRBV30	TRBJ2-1	CAWASGRVGEQFF	TGTGCCTGGGCTAGCGGGAGGGTCGGCGAGCAGTTCTTC
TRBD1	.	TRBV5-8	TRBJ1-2	CASSFSSGTEDNYGYTF	TGTGCCAGCAGCTTCTCTTCCGGGACAGAAGACAACTATGGCTACACCTTC
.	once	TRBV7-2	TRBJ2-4	CASSLVPSAKNIQYF	TGTGCCAGCAGCTTAGTCCCCTCAGCCAAAAACATTCAGTACTTC
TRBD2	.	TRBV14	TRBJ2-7	CASSRRRLAESSYEQYF	TGTGCCAGCAGCCGCCGAAGACTAGCGGAAAGCTCCTACGAGCAGTACTTC
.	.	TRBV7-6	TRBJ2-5	CASSSPTRGQETQYF	TGTGCCAGCAGCTCCCCGACCAGGGGCCAAGAGACCCAGTACTTC
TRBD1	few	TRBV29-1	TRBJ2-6	CSVDGTGTGANVLTF	TGCAGCGTTGATGGGACAGGGACCGGGGCCAACGTCCTGACTTTC
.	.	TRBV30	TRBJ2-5	CAWSPFQETQYF	TGTGCCTGGAGCCCATTTCAAGAGACCCAGTACTTC
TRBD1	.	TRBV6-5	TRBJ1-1	CASSSDRGAVEAFF	TGTGCCAGCAGCTCGGACAGGGGGGCGGTTGAAGCTTTCTTT
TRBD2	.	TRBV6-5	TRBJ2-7	CASRTGGEQYF	TGTGCCAGCAGAACGGGGGGGGAGCAGTACTTC
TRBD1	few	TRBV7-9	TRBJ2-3	CSSSFGAGGELFTDTQYF	TGTTCCAGCAGCTTTGGAGCAGGGGGCGAACTTTTCACAGATACGCAGTATTTT
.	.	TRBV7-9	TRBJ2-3	CASSLMSAPTDTQYF	TGTGCCAGCAGCTTAATGAGCGCCCCCACAGATACGCAGTATTTT
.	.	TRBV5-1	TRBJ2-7	CASSADSTYEQYF	TGCGCCAGCAGCGCAGACTCCACCTACGAGCAGTACTTC
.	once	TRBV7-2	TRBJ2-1	CASSRLVKQFF	TGTGCCAGCAGTCGACTAGTCAAGCAGTTCTTC
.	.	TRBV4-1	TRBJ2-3	CASSPRRTDTQYF	TGCGCCAGCAGCCCTAGACGCACAGATACGCAGTATTTT
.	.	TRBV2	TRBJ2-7	CASSDRGKFPYEQYF	TGTGCCAGCAGTGACAGAGGTAAATTCCCCTACGAGCAGTACTTC
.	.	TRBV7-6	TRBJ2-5	CASSLNREETQYF	TGTGCCAGCAGCTTAAACAGGGAAGAGACCCAGTACTTC
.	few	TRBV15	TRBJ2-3	CATSREADSTDTQYF	TGTGCCACCAGCAGAGAGGCGGATAGCACAGATACGCAGTATTTT
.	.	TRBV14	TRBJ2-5	CASSQVEGWETQYF	TGTGCCAGCAGCCAAGTCGAGGGTTGGGAGACCCAGTACTTC
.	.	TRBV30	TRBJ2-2	CAWSVLAGFTGELFF	TGTGCCTGGAGTGTATTGGCAGGGTTTACCGGGGAGCTGTTTTTT
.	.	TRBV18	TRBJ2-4	CASSPTWEVAKNIQYF	TGTGCCAGCTCACCTACCTGGGAGGTGGCCAAAAACATTCAGTACTTC
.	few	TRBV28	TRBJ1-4	CASSFNGGESGKLFF	TGTGCCAGCAGTTTTAACGGGGGTGAGTCTGGAAAACTGTTTTTT